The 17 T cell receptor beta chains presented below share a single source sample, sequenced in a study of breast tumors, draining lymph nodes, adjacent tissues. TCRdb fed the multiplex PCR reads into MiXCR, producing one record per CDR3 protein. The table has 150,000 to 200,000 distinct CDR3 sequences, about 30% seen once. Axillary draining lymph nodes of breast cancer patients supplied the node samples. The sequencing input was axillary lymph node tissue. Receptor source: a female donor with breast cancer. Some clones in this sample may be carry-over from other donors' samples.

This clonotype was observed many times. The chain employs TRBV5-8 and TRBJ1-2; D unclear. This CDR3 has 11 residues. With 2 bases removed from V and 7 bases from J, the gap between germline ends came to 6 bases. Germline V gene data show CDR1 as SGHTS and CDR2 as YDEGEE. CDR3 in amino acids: CASSLVAGYTF. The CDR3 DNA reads TGTGCCAGCAGCTTAGTTGCTGGCTACACCTTC.

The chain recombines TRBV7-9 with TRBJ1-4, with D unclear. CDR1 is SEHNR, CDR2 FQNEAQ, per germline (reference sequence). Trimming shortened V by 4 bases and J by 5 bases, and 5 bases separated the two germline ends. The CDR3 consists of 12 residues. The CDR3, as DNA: TGTGCCAGCAGCTCCTACAATGAAAAACTGTTTTTT. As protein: CASSSYNEKLFF.

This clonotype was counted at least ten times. CDR3 nucleotide sequence: TGTGCCAGCTCACCCAACCAAGAGACCCAGTACTTC. It encodes CASSPNQETQYF. This chain connects TRBV18 to TRBJ2-5; D call uncertain. The CDR3 totals 12 residues. Trimming took off 3 bases at V and 0 bases at J, with 2 bases between the two ends. Germline assignment: CDR1 KGHSH and CDR2 LQKENI.

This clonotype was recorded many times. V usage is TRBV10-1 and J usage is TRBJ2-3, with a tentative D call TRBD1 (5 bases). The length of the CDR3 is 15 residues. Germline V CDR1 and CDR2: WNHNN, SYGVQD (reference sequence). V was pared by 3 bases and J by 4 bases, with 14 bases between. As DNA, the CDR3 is TGCGCCAGCAGTGATCCTCTTAGGGGCCCAGATACGCAGTATTTT. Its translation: CASSDPLRGPDTQYF.

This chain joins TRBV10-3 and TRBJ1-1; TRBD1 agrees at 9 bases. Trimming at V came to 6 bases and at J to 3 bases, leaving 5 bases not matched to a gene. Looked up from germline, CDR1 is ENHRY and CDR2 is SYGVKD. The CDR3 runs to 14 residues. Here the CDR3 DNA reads TGTGCCATCAGGAGGGGACAGGGCGACACTGAAGCTTTCTTT. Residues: CAIRRGQGDTEAFF.

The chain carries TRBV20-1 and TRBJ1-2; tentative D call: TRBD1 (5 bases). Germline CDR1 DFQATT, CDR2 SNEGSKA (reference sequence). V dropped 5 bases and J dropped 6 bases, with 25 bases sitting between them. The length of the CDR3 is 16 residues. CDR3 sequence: CSALRTSGTNLNGYTF. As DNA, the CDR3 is TGCAGTGCTCTCAGGACTAGCGGGACGAATTTAAATGGCTACACCTTC.

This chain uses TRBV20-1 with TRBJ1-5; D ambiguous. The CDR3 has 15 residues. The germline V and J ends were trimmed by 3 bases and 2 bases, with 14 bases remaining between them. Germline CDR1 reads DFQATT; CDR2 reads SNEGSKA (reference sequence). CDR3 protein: CSARVGGNGNQPQHF. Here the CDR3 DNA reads TGCAGTGCTAGGGTTGGCGGGAATGGCAATCAGCCCCAGCATTTT.

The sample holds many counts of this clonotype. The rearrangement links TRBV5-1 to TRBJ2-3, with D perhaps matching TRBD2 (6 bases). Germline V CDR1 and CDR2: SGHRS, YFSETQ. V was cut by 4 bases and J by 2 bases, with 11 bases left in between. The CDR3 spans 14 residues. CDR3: CASSGRGDTDTQYF. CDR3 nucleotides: TGCGCCAGCAGCGGGCGGGGAGACACAGATACGCAGTATTTT. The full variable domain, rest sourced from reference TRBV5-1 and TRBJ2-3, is KAGVTQTPRYLIKTRGQQVTLSCSPISGHRSVSWYQQTPGQGLQFLFEYFSETQRNKGNFPGRFSGRQFSNSRSEMNVSTLELGDSALYLCASSGRGDTDTQYFGPGTRLTVL.

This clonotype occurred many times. The CDR3 spells CATSEGDWLETQYF. The CDR3 DNA is TGTGCCACCAGTGAAGGGGACTGGCTAGAGACCCAGTACTTC. The chain is built from TRBV24-1 and TRBJ2-5; tentatively, D is TRBD2 (6 bases). Trimming removed 4 bases at V and 4 bases at J, with 12 bases between. The germline V gene has CDR1 KGHDR and CDR2 SFDVKD. The CDR3 totals 14 residues.

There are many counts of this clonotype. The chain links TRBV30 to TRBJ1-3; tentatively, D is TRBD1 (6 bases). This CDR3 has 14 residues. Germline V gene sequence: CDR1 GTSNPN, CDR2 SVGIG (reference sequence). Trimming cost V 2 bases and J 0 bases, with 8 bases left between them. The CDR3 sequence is CAWSPGVSGNTIYF. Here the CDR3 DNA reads TGTGCCTGGAGTCCAGGGGTCTCTGGAAACACCATATATTTT.

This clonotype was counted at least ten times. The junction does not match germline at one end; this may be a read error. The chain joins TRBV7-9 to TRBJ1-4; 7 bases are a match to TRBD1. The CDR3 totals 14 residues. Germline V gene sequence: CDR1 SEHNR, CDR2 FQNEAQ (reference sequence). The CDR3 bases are TGTGCGAGCAGAAGGGACAGACCGAATGAAAAGCTGTTTTTT. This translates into CASRRDRPNEKLFF.

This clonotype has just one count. The CDR3 DNA follows: TGTGCCAGCAGTGACGGTGCCGGGACAGGGGTCAATCAGCCCCAGCATTTT. Its translation: CASSDGAGTGVNQPQHF. The chain couples TRBV2 to TRBJ1-5; 10 nucleotides agree with TRBD1. After removal of 3 bases from V and 3 bases from J, the junction contained 8 bases not matched to a gene. The CDR3 has 17 residues. Germline CDR1 and CDR2: SNHLY and FYNNEI.

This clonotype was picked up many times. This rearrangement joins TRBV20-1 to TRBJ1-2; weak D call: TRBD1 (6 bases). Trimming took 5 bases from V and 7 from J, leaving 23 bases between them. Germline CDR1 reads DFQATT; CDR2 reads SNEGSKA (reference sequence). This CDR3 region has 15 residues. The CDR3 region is CSAAGKRGSDGGYTF. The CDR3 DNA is TGCAGTGCTGCCGGCAAGAGGGGGTCGGATGGTGGCTACACCTTC.

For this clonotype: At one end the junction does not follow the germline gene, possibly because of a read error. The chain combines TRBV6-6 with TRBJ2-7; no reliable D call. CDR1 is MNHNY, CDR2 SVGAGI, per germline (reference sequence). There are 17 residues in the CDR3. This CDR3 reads CASSDSIAPRPTSEQYF. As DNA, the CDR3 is TGTGCCAGCAGTGACTCGATCGCGCCCAGGCCTACCTCCGAGCAGTACTTC.

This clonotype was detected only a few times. The chain's CDR3 is CASSLASAAARENIQYF. CDR3 sequence (DNA): TGTGCCAGCAGCTTAGCGTCGGCGGCGGCGCGGGAAAACATTCAGTACTTC. The chain has TRBV11-1 and TRBJ2-4; tentative D call: TRBD2 (5 bases). Germline V lookup: CDR1 SGHAT, CDR2 FQDESV (reference sequence). This CDR3 spans 17 amino acids. With 0 bases removed from V and 5 bases from J, the gap between germline ends came to 17 bases. The whole variable domain, filled in from reference TRBV11-1 and TRBJ2-4, reads EAEVAQSPRYKITEKSQAVAFWCDPISGHATLYWYRQILGQGPELLVQFQDESVVDDSQLPKDRFSAERLKGVDSTLKIQPAELGDSAMYLCASSLASAAARENIQYFGAGTRLSVL.

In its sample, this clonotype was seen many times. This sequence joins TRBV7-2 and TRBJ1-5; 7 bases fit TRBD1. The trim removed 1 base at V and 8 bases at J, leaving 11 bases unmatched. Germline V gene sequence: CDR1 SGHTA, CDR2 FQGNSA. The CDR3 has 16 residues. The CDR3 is CASSLGSAGGGEPQHF. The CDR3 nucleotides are TGTGCCAGCAGCTTAGGCTCAGCAGGGGGTGGGGAGCCCCAGCATTTT.

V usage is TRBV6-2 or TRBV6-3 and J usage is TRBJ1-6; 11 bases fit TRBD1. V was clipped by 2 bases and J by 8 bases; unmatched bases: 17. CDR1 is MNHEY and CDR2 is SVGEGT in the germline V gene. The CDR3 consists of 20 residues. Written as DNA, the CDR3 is TGTGCCAGCAGTTACCGAAGAAAAGCGGGAGGACAGGGGGCTTATTCACCCCTCCACTTT. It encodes CASSYRRKAGGQGAYSPLHF.